This TCR beta chain came from a study of CD8 T cells in ankylosing spondylitis. J lost 8 bases, V lost 5 bases, and 11 bases had no gene match. The CDR3 is 15 amino acids. Germline CDR1 SGHTA, CDR2 FQGNSA. TCRdb recomputed calls from the 5' RACE reads with MiXCR, one row per CDR3 protein. The sample shows 250,000 to 400,000 distinct CDR3 sequences, about 9.9% of them seen only once. Sequenced input: blood, either unsorted or a sorted T cell fraction (not recorded which). The chain employs TRBV7-2 and TRBJ1-4; the match to TRBD1 covers 7 bases. The sequence was collected from a female donor with ankylosing spondylitis or in good health (not recorded which). In nucleotides, the CDR3 is TGTGCCAGCAGCCCGCAGGACAGGTTGGGCGAAAAACTGTTTTTT. It yields the protein CASSPQDRLGEKLFF.